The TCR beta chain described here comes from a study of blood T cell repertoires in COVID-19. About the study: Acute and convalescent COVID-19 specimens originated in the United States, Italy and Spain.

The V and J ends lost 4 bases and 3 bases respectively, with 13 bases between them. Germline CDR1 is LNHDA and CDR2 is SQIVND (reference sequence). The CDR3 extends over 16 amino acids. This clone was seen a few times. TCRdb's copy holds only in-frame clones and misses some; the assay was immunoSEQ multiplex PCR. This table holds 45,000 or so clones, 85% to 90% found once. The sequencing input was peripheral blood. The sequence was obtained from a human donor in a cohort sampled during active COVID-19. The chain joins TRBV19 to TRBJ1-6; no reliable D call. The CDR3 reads CASSTSGVHYNSPLHF. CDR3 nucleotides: TGTGCCAGTAGTACCTCCGGGGTACACTATAATTCACCCCTCCACTTT.